The 14 T cell receptor beta chains below come from one sample, sequenced in a study of vaccination and CD4 T cells after COVID-19. Treatment in this sample: approximately nine-day PBMC culture with coronavirus spike peptide pools or control peptides (ViraFEST assay). The Oncomine TCR Beta short-read assay sequenced DNA from cultured CD4+ T cells. TCRdb redid the calling of the PCR reads with MiXCR, one entry per CDR3 protein. The sample records 10,000 to 13,000 distinct CDR3 sequences, 54% being singletons. Their target antigens are unknown. Sequenced sample: CD4+ T cells from blood, cultured in vitro. Source of these receptors: a human donor who had recovered from COVID-19.

This clonotype was counted only a few times. This rearrangement joins TRBV24-1 to TRBJ2-7; 7 nucleotides match TRBD2. The junction had 9 bases not matched to a gene; V was cut back by 5 bases and J by 0 bases. This CDR3 spans 16 amino acids. The germline gives CDR1 KGHDR, CDR2 SFDVKD. The CDR3 nucleotides read TGTGCCACCAGTGCCCGAGGGAAGCGGGGCTCCTACGAGCAGTACTTC. Protein: CATSARGKRGSYEQYF.

A few counts support this clonotype. The CDR3 DNA sequence: TGTGCCAGTAGTCCCGGACAGGGGGCCGGTCAGCCCCAGCATTTT. Protein: CASSPGQGAGQPQHF. The genes are TRBV19 and TRBJ1-5; 11 bases map to TRBD1. This CDR3 is 15 amino acids long. The V gene's germline CDR1 is LNHDA and CDR2 SQIVND (reference sequence). With V trimmed by 5 bases and J by 6 bases, 6 bases remained unmatched.

Only one count was recorded for this clonotype. The chain links TRBV7-2 to TRBJ2-7; 8 nucleotides line up with TRBD2. Germline V lookup: CDR1 SGHTA, CDR2 FQGNSA. J lost 2 bases, V lost 7 bases, and 10 bases had no gene match. The CDR3 loop spans 15 amino acids. CDR3 in amino acids: CASTLGLGAPYEQYF. DNA for the CDR3: TGTGCCAGCACCCTGGGACTAGGTGCCCCCTACGAGCAGTACTTC.

This clonotype is hyperexpanded within its sample. The V call is TRBV10-3, the J call TRBJ2-5; 13 bases line up with TRBD2. The CDR3 covers 18 residues. Germline CDR1 is ENHRY and CDR2 is SYGVKD. The V and J ends lost 6 bases and 3 bases, in that order; junction bases with no gene match: 13. The CDR3 DNA follows: TGTGCCATCAGCGTCGGGACTATGGGGACTAGCGGGAAAGAGACCCAGTACTTC. Translation gives CAISVGTMGTSGKETQYF.

For this clonotype: Relative to the germline gene, one junction end is altered; a read error may explain this. V and J are TRBV20-1 and TRBJ1-5; D may be TRBD1 (6 bases). CDR3 length: 12 residues. Germline values: CDR1 DFQATT, CDR2 SNEGSKA (reference sequence). The CDR3 coding sequence is TGCAGTGTCCCCCCCCAGGGGTTGCCCCAGCGTTTT. This encodes CSVPPQGLPQRF.

This sequence joins TRBV27 and TRBJ2-6; 9 nucleotides match TRBD1. V lost 6 bases and J lost 4; bases outside the gene matches: 7. CDR1 and CDR2 from the germline V gene are MNHEY and SMNVEV (reference sequence). The CDR3 contains 16 residues. CDR3 sequence reads: CASRRDREAGANVLTF. In nucleotides, the CDR3 is TGTGCCAGCAGGCGGGACAGGGAGGCAGGGGCCAACGTCCTGACTTTC.

This clonotype has a handful of counts. The chain couples TRBV15 to TRBJ2-5; a possible D gene is TRBD1 (6 bases). The V end lost 5 bases, the J end lost 4 bases, and 20 bases lay between the germline ends. The CDR3 is made up of 16 amino acids. Germline V gene sequence: CDR1 LNHNV, CDR2 YYDKDF (reference sequence). The chain's CDR3 is CATSALVLGRGETQYF. CDR3 nucleotides: TGTGCCACCAGCGCCCTCGTACTGGGCAGGGGAGAGACCCAGTACTTC. Filled out from reference TRBV15 and TRBJ2-5, the complete variable domain reads DAMVIQNPRYQVTQFGKPVTLSCSQTLNHNVMYWYQQKSSQAPKLLFHYYDKDFNNEADTPDNFQSRRPNTSFCFLDIRSPGLGDTAMYLCATSALVLGRGETQYFGPGTRLLVL.

Only a few counts were recorded for this clonotype. V is TRBV24-1 and J is TRBJ2-2; the D is unclear. Per germline, CDR1 KGHDR and CDR2 SFDVKD. With 5 bases removed from V and 4 bases from J, the gap between germline ends came to 7 bases. This CDR3 contains 13 residues. CDR3 DNA: TGTGCCACCAGTGGAACGAGCACCGGGGAGCTGTTTTTT. It yields the protein CATSGTSTGELFF.

The chain couples TRBV2 to TRBJ2-5; D remains unclear. V lost 3 bases, J lost 4 bases, and 15 bases lay in between. Germline V gives CDR1 SNHLY, CDR2 FYNNEI. The CDR3 is 15 residues long. DNA of the CDR3: TGTGCCAGCAGTGAGGAATATAACCTACCAGAGACCCAGTACTTC. Protein product: CASSEEYNLPETQYF.

CDR3 coding DNA: TGTGCCAGTAGTATAGCACCCGGACAGGGTCCCTATGGCTACACCTTC. The encoded protein is CASSIAPGQGPYGYTF. The chain joins TRBV19 to TRBJ1-2; 8 nucleotides line up with TRBD1. The CDR3 is made up of 16 amino acids. The V gene end was trimmed by 1 base and the J gene end by 4 bases; junction bases not matched to a gene: 8. CDR1 and CDR2 (germline): LNHDA, SQIVND (reference sequence).

The genes are TRBV18 and TRBJ2-5; 14 nucleotides align to TRBD2. Unmatched junction bases numbered 7, after V lost 3 bases and J lost 4 bases. Germline V CDR1 and CDR2: KGHSH, LQKENI. The CDR3 sequence is 17 residues long. In DNA, the CDR3 is TGTGCCAGCTCACCGGGGACTAGCGGGAGAGGGATAGAGACCCAGTACTTC. Amino acids: CASSPGTSGRGIETQYF. The whole variable domain, remainder taken from reference TRBV18 and TRBJ2-5, is NAGVMQNPRHLVRRRGQEARLRCSPMKGHSHVYWYRQLPEEGLKFMVYLQKENIIDESGMPKERFSAEFPKEGPSILRIQQVVRGDSAAYFCASSPGTSGRGIETQYFGPGTRLLVL.

This CDR3 is CSARAGGYNEQFF. CDR3 coding DNA: TGCAGTGCTAGAGCGGGAGGTTATAATGAGCAGTTCTTC. V gene TRBV20-1 combines with J gene TRBJ2-1; the match to TRBD2 covers 7 bases. V lost 1 base to trimming and J lost 7 bases; unmatched junction nucleotides: 4. Germline V CDR1 and CDR2: DFQATT, SNEGSKA (reference sequence). The CDR3 contains 13 residues.

The V gene is TRBV20-1, the J gene TRBJ2-3, with TRBD1 matching 7 bases. The V and J ends lost 6 bases and 2 bases, in that order; junction bases with no gene match: 11. The CDR3 sequence is 15 residues long. Germline V gene lookup returns CDR1 DFQATT and CDR2 SNEGSKA (reference sequence). The CDR3 sequence is CSAILRDRTTDTQYF. DNA for the CDR3: TGCAGTGCCATACTCCGGGACAGAACCACAGATACGCAGTATTTT.

The chain uses TRBV30 and TRBJ1-6; D may be TRBD1 (5 bases). V shed 3 bases and J shed 3 bases, with 15 bases lying between them. CDR3 length: 16 residues. The germline gives CDR1 GTSNPN, CDR2 SVGIG (reference sequence). This CDR3 is CAWSGAGRGYNSPLHF. The CDR3 nucleotides read TGTGCCTGGAGCGGGGCAGGGAGAGGCTATAATTCACCCCTCCACTTT.